This entry features one T cell receptor beta chain sequence. Its antigen is as yet unknown. Clones were read by immunoSEQ multiplex PCR, and TCRdb kept only the in-frame ones, dropping some. The table shows 60,000 to 65,000 clones, with less than 80% occurring only once. The data were obtained in a study of vaccination effects on CD4 cells after COVID-19. Before any sequencing was done, the ViraFEST assay used viral peptide pools to expand antigen-specific CD4+ T cells. Culture proceeded for 10 days, and CD4+ T cells were then isolated. The healthy vaccine recipients, who had no prior SARS-CoV-2 infection, showed negative nucleocapsid antibodies. This receptor was identified in a human donor who received a COVID-19 vaccine. The sample in question was CD4+ T cells from PBMCs cultured with HCoV-OC43 spike peptides, obtained before COVID-19 vaccination. The subset is: HCoV-OC43 spike overlapping peptide pool stimulation.

In DNA, the CDR3 is TGTGCCAGCAGTCCCCAGGGGGCAGGGAACACTGAAGCTTTCTTT. Its protein is CASSPQGAGNTEAFF. The rearrangement links TRBV6-5 to TRBJ1-1, with 8 nucleotides matching TRBD1. Germline V gives CDR1 MNHEY, CDR2 SVGAGI. V dropped 5 bases and J dropped 1; count of bases not matched to a gene: 6. This CDR3 comprises 15 residues.